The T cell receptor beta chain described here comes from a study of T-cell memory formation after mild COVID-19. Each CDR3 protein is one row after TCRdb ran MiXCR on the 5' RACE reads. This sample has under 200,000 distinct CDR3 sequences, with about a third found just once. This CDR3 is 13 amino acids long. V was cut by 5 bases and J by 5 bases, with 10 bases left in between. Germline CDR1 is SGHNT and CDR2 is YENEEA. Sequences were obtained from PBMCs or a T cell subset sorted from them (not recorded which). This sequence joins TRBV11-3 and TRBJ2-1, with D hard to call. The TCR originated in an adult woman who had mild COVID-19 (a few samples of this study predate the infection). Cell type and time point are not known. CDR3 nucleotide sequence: TGTGCCAGCAGCCATCGGTGGAACAATGAGCAGTTCTTC. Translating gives CASSHRWNNEQFF.